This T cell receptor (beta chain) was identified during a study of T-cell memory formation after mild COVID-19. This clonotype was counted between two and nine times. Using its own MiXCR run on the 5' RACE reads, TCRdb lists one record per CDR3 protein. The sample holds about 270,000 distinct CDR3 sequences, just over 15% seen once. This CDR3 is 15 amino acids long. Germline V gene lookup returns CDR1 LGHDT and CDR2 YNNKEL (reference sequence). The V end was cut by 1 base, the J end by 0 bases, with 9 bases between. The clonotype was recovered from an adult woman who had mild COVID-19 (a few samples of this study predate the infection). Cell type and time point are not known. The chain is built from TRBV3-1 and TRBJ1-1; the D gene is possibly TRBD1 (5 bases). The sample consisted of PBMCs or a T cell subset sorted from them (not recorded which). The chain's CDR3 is CASSQVGAVNTEAFF. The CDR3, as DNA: TGTGCCAGCAGCCAAGTTGGGGCGGTGAACACTGAAGCTTTCTTT.